The 9 T cell receptor beta chains listed next were all sequenced from one sample in a study of early T cells in non-severe SARS-CoV-2 infection. From the 5' RACE reads, TCRdb called clonotypes with MiXCR, one entry per CDR3 protein. The sample yields roughly 64,000 distinct CDR3 sequences, about 12% seen once. Source material: whole blood. Receptor source: an adult who was a healthcare worker with PCR-confirmed SARS-CoV-2 infection or an uninfected control (not recorded which).

This clonotype occurred many times. CDR3 amino acids: CASSLVARDNSPLHF. CDR3 sequence (DNA): TGTGCCAGCAGCTTGGTGGCGAGGGATAATTCACCCCTCCACTTT. The rearrangement joins TRBV5-6 to TRBJ1-6; D not resolved. CDR1 and CDR2 (germline): SGHDT, YYEEEE. With 0 bases removed from V and 5 bases from J, the gap between germline ends came to 9 bases. This CDR3 comprises 15 residues.

This clonotype has ten or more counts. The chain carries TRBV4-3 and TRBJ1-4; tentative D call: TRBD1 (6 bases). V was cut by 0 bases and J by 4 bases, with 24 bases left in between. The germline CDR1 and CDR2 sequences are LGHNA and YSLEER. The CDR3 sequence is 20 residues long. This chain's CDR3 is CASSQDRGGGPKPHNEKLFF. CDR3 in DNA: TGCGCCAGCAGCCAAGATCGGGGCGGGGGCCCAAAACCACATAATGAAAAACTGTTTTTT.

The V gene is TRBV6-5, the J gene TRBJ1-1; D is undetermined. V dropped 8 bases and J dropped 10 bases, with 23 bases sitting between them. Per germline, CDR1 MNHEY and CDR2 SVGAGI. The CDR3 has 14 amino acids. CDR3 sequence reads: CASSKETLPTRAFF. CDR3 coding DNA: TGTGCCAGCTCAAAGGAGACCCTCCCCACGAGAGCTTTCTTT.

Many counts were recorded for this clonotype. This rearrangement joins TRBV6-5 to TRBJ1-5; the D is unclear. Germline V gene data show CDR1 as MNHEY and CDR2 as SVGAGI. V was shortened by 4 bases and J by 4 bases, with 8 bases between the two germline ends. The CDR3 runs 13 residues. In DNA, the CDR3 is TGTGCCAGCAGTTCGAACCGAAATCAGCCCCAGCATTTT. Translated, it gives CASSSNRNQPQHF.

The chain has TRBV3-1 and TRBJ2-1, with 9 bases matching TRBD2. The junction had 7 bases not matched to a gene; V was cut back by 3 bases and J by 1 base. This CDR3 region has 17 residues. CDR1 and CDR2 (germline): LGHDT, YNNKEL (reference sequence). DNA for the CDR3: TGTGCCAGCAGCCAGGCGGGGGGGCTTTTTTCCTACAATGAGCAGTTCTTC. It codes for CASSQAGGLFSYNEQFF.

Many counts were recorded for this clonotype. The gene calls are TRBV7-6 and TRBJ2-3, with TRBD2 identical over 13 bases. CDR3 length: 16 residues. In germline, CDR1 is SGHVS, CDR2 FNYEAQ. V lost 1 base to trimming and J lost 5 bases; unmatched junction nucleotides: 3. The CDR3 DNA reads TGTGCCAGCAGCTTAGGACTAGCGGGGGGCAGAGATACGCAGTATTTT. Translated, it gives CASSLGLAGGRDTQYF.

This clonotype has more than one count but fewer than ten. The chain combines TRBV18 with TRBJ2-4; no clear D. The germline CDR1 and CDR2 sequences are KGHSH and LQKENI. CDR3 size: 12 residues. V lost 2 bases, J lost 13 bases, and 12 bases lay in between. Written as DNA, the CDR3 is TGTGCCAGCTCACCAGACGGACGGCCCCAGTACTTC. It codes for CASSPDGRPQYF.

The sample holds a few counts of this clonotype. CDR3 in amino acids: CASHERETQYF. In DNA form, the CDR3 reads TGTGCTAGTCATGAAAGAGAGACCCAGTACTTC. This chain joins TRBV12-5 and TRBJ2-5; D unclear. Trimming pared 8 bases from V and 4 bases from J, leaving 8 bases between. This CDR3 has 11 residues. CDR1 and CDR2 (germline): LGHNT, FRNRAP.

V gene TRBV6-6 combines with J gene TRBJ1-5, with D hard to call. Trimming removed 8 bases at V and 9 bases at J, with 5 bases between. Per germline, CDR1 MNHNY and CDR2 SVGAGI (reference sequence). This CDR3 contains 9 residues. The chain's CDR3 is CASAGPQHF. As DNA, the CDR3 is TGTGCCAGCGCTGGGCCCCAGCATTTT.